These T cell receptor beta chains were read from a single sample in a study of blood T cells in healthy people across ages. TCRdb ran MiXCR on the 5' RACE reads and lists one entry per CDR3 protein. The sample contains about 840,000 distinct CDR3 sequences, 25% to 30% of which appear only once. These data were likewise used in another study, on T cells of mothers and their children.

Sequenced input: blood. These receptors all come from a woman between 40 and 50 years old in good health. CDR3s include the opening cysteine and the closing phenylalanine or tryptophan. Each record gives: V gene, J gene, clone size, D gene, CDR3 protein, CDR3 DNA. A D gene is named only where the DNA matches it firmly. For some rows the clone size is stated as once, few or many, or as a class when expanded; others skip it.

TRBV24-1,TRBJ1-5,few,-,CATSDSTRRTVRNQPQHF,TGTGCCACCAGTGATTCCACTAGGAGGACAGTCCGCAATCAGCCCCAGCATTTT
TRBV6-2/TRBV6-3,TRBJ1-5,-,-,CASTDTLHLNQHF,TGTGCCAGCACTGACACCTTACACCTCAACCAGCATTTT
TRBV6-1,TRBJ1-6,many,TRBD1,CASSDGTGVSPLHF,TGTGCCAGCAGTGACGGGACAGGGGTTTCACCCCTCCACTTT
TRBV18,TRBJ2-5,-,TRBD1,CASSPPLTGGKETQYF,TGTGCCAGCTCACCACCTTTAACAGGGGGCAAAGAGACCCAGTACTTC
TRBV7-2,TRBJ2-3,few,-,CASSPDLDFPHTDTQYF,TGTGCCAGCAGCCCGGACTTGGACTTCCCCCACACAGATACGCAGTATTTT
TRBV28,TRBJ2-7,few,TRBD1,CASRSRDSSYEQYF,TGTGCCAGCAGGAGCCGGGACAGCTCCTACGAGCAGTACTTC
TRBV4-2,TRBJ2-7,many,TRBD2,CASSLGLARMNEQYF,TGTGCCAGCAGCTTGGGACTAGCCCGGATGAACGAGCAGTACTTC
TRBV12-3/TRBV12-4,TRBJ2-7,-,-,CASSQGDTDYEQYF,TGTGCCAGCAGTCAAGGGGACACTGACTACGAGCAGTACTTC
TRBV28,TRBJ1-2,-,-,CASSVNRAANYGYTF,TGTGCCAGCAGCGTTAACAGGGCTGCTAACTATGGCTACACCTTC
TRBV20-1,TRBJ1-5,-,TRBD1,CSAFQLQGITSNQPQHF,TGCAGTGCTTTCCAATTACAGGGGATCACAAGCAATCAGCCCCAGCATTTT
TRBV7-7,TRBJ2-1,many,-,CASSLDRATYNEQFF,TGTGCTAGCAGCCTGGACAGAGCCACCTACAATGAGCAGTTCTTC
TRBV7-6,TRBJ2-1,few,TRBD1,CASSPGHLDREPFSEQFF,TGTGCCAGCAGCCCCGGGCACCTGGACAGGGAACCCTTTAGTGAGCAGTTCTTC
TRBV5-1,TRBJ2-1,once,TRBD2,CASGGLAIDNEQFF,TGCGCCAGCGGGGGACTAGCGATAGACAATGAGCAGTTCTTC
TRBV20-1,TRBJ2-1,many,-,CSVTSGDNEQFF,TGCAGTGTAACGTCTGGCGACAATGAGCAGTTCTTC
TRBV28,TRBJ1-1,-,-,CASSLFGPGTNTEAFF,-
TRBV20-1,TRBJ2-5,many,-,CSARRPGTNQETQYF,TGCAGTGCTAGAAGGCCGGGCACTAACCAAGAGACCCAGTACTTC
TRBV27,TRBJ1-1,-,-,CVSRTSPPRTAAEAFF,TGTGTCAGCAGAACTAGTCCTCCCCGGACAGCGGCTGAAGCTTTCTTT
TRBV29-1,TRBJ2-1,once,TRBD2,CSAHSGPSYNEQFF,TGCAGCGCGCATAGCGGGCCCTCCTACAATGAGCAGTTCTTC
TRBV28,TRBJ2-3,few,-,CASSSLGGAIDTQYF,TGTGCCAGCAGTTCCCTGGGGGGGGCGATAGATACGCAGTATTTT
TRBV12-3/TRBV12-4,TRBJ2-1,-,TRBD2,CASSTRTSGGAAPGEQFF,TGTGCCAGCAGTACTCGGACTAGCGGGGGGGCGGCGCCGGGTGAGCAGTTCTTC
TRBV4-1,TRBJ2-7,many,TRBD1,CASSQAQTGNPYEQYF,TGCGCCAGCAGCCAAGCCCAGACAGGGAACCCCTACGAGCAGTACTTC
TRBV2,TRBJ2-1,-,-,CTSKEGTTYNEQFF,TGTACCAGCAAAGAGGGGACGACCTACAATGAGCAGTTCTTC
TRBV9,TRBJ1-2,once,-,CASGPGGEIYGYTF,TGTGCCAGCGGCCCCGGGGGGGAAATCTATGGCTACACCTTC
TRBV15,TRBJ1-6,few,-,CATSRDLSGGNSPLHF,TGTGCCACCAGCAGAGATTTGTCGGGTGGGAATTCACCCCTCCACTTT
TRBV7-2,TRBJ2-2,-,-,CASSRLRNTGELFF,TGTGCCAGCAGCCGCCTGAGGAACACCGGGGAGCTGTTTTTT
TRBV5-1,TRBJ2-1,many,TRBD2,CASSTGTNNEQFF,TGCGCCAGCAGCACCGGGACTAACAATGAGCAGTTCTTC
TRBV15,TRBJ1-4,few,-,CATSPRGGDKLFF,TGTGCCACCAGCCCGCGGGGGGGGGACAAACTGTTTTTT
TRBV12-3/TRBV12-4,TRBJ1-2,-,-,CASSFREPRNYGYTF,TGTGCCAGCAGTTTCCGAGAGCCCCGTAACTATGGCTACACCTTC
TRBV2,TRBJ2-6,-,-,CARRLGNTGANVPTF,TGTGCCAGGAGGTTAGGAAACACTGGGGCCAACGTCCCGACTTTC
TRBV6-5,TRBJ1-1,few,-,CASSSDRYTEAFF,TGTGCCAGCAGTTCTGACAGGTACACTGAAGCTTTCTTT
TRBV18,TRBJ2-7,-,-,CASSPNRLGSSYEQYF,TGTGCCAGCTCACCAAACCGACTAGGGAGCTCCTACGAGCAGTACTTC
TRBV29-1,TRBJ2-7,-,-,CSVGQGGLYEQYF,TGCAGCGTTGGCCAAGGGGGGCTCTACGAGCAGTACTTC
TRBV12-3/TRBV12-4,TRBJ2-7,many,TRBD1,CASSYRDRASYEQYF,TGTGCCAGCAGTTACCGGGACAGGGCCTCCTACGAGCAGTACTTC
TRBV6-5,TRBJ2-1,many,TRBD1,CASTMGQPYNEQFF,TGTGCCAGCACCATGGGACAGCCCTACAATGAGCAGTTCTTC
TRBV3-1,TRBJ2-4,many,-,CASSQGSGPKNIQYF,TGTGCCAGCAGCCAAGGGTCCGGGCCAAAAAACATTCAGTACTTC
TRBV20-1,TRBJ2-1,-,TRBD2,CSASHLWRGVHNEQFF,TGCAGTGCTAGCCACCTTTGGCGGGGGGTCCACAATGAGCAGTTCTTC
TRBV10-3,TRBJ2-7,many,-,CAISGVGHPEQYF,TGTGCCATCAGTGGTGTGGGGCATCCCGAGCAGTACTTC
TRBV28,TRBJ2-7,few,TRBD1,CASSLFAGTGVLKSSREQYF,TGTGCCAGCAGTTTATTCGCCGGGACAGGGGTATTGAAGAGCTCCCGCGAGCAGTACTTC
TRBV28,TRBJ2-5,-,TRBD1,CASSTDRVRETQYF,TGTGCCAGCAGTACCGACAGGGTTCGAGAGACCCAGTACTTC
TRBV6-6,TRBJ2-7,-,TRBD1,CASRMGQEIGYEQYF,TGTGCCAGCAGAATGGGACAGGAGATAGGGTACGAGCAGTACTTC
TRBV2,TRBJ2-7,many,-,CASKERGLLGEQYF,TGTGCCAGCAAGGAACGGGGGCTTTTGGGCGAGCAGTACTTC
TRBV21-1,TRBJ2-7,-,-,CASSKAINEQYF,TGTGCCAGCAGCAAAGCAATAAACGAGCAGTACTTC
TRBV5-1,TRBJ1-6,few,-,CASSLDQGSSPLHF,TGCGCCAGCAGCTTGGACCAGGGTAGTTCACCCCTCCACTTT
TRBV2,TRBJ1-2,-,-,CASSERDDWVYGYTF,TGTGCCAGCAGTGAACGGGACGATTGGGTCTATGGCTACACCTTC
TRBV28,TRBJ1-1,few,-,CASSLSTGTTEAFF,TGTGCCAGCAGTCTAAGTACAGGGACAACTGAAGCTTTCTTT
TRBV28,TRBJ2-7,few,-,CVSTSDGSSYEQYF,TGTGTCAGCACCTCGGACGGGTCCTCCTACGAGCAGTACTTC
TRBV19,TRBJ2-4,-,TRBD2,CASTAGVIAKNIQYF,TGTGCCAGTACAGCGGGGGTCATAGCCAAAAACATTCAGTACTTC
TRBV10-3,TRBJ1-5,-,-,CAISEGKSNQPQHF,TGTGCCATCAGTGAGGGAAAATCGAATCAGCCCCAGCATTTT
TRBV28,TRBJ2-7,-,-,CASSTSCDEQYF,TGTGCCAGCAGCACTAGCTGCGACGAGCAGTACTTC
TRBV5-1,TRBJ2-1,-,-,CASSTANNEQFF,TGCGCCAGCAGTACGGCTAACAATGAGCAGTTCTTC
TRBV25-1,TRBJ1-2,-,TRBD1,CASRTYRGLSYGYTF,TGTGCCAGCAGGACATACAGGGGGCTGAGCTATGGCTACACCTTC
TRBV2,TRBJ1-5,few,TRBD1,CASSEDSEGQGDQPQHF,TGTGCCAGCAGTGAAGATAGTGAGGGCCAGGGGGATCAGCCCCAGCATTTT
TRBV12-3/TRBV12-4,TRBJ1-1,-,-,CASSGLGGAEAFF,TGTGCCAGCAGTGGGCTTGGCGGGGCTGAAGCTTTCTTT
TRBV20-1,TRBJ1-6,few,-,CSANRDGNSPLHF,TGCAGTGCTAACAGGGACGGTAATTCACCCCTCCACTTT
TRBV2,TRBJ2-7,many,-,CASRAGEGIGTYEQYF,TGTGCCAGCAGGGCAGGGGAGGGGATCGGGACCTACGAGCAGTACTTC
TRBV30,TRBJ1-2,-,-,CAWRSAGSYGYTF,TGTGCCTGGAGGTCCGCGGGAAGCTATGGCTACACCTTC
TRBV7-2,TRBJ2-7,-,TRBD2,CASSLQAGGRGAYEQYF,TGTGCCAGCAGCTTACAAGCGGGGGGGCGGGGGGCATACGAGCAGTACTTC
TRBV9,TRBJ2-7,many,-,CASSPRGLYEQYF,TGTGCCAGCAGCCCCCGGGGCCTGTACGAGCAGTACTTC
TRBV6-1,TRBJ2-1,-,TRBD2,CASSKSGMLNEQFF,TGTGCCAGCAGCAAAAGCGGGATGCTCAATGAGCAGTTCTTC
TRBV12-3/TRBV12-4,TRBJ1-5,few,-,CASSSQISNQPQHF,TGTGCCAGCAGTTCCCAGATTAGCAATCAGCCCCAGCATTTT